A single sample gave rise to the 18 T cell receptor beta chains below, sequenced in a study of shared clonotypes between healthy human individuals. Profiled with immunoSEQ multiplex PCR; TCRdb holds only in-frame clones, not every one. The data show around 2,000,000 clones, roughly 94% seen once. Sample: naive CD4+ T cells sorted from blood. The subset was: CD45RA+ positively selected. Receptors were obtained from a man between 18 and 29 years old in good health.

The chain links TRBV2 to TRBJ2-7; TRBD2 agrees at 10 bases. Germline CDR1 is SNHLY and CDR2 is FYNNEI. Losses at the gene ends were 6 bases for V and 5 bases for J; bases not matched to a gene: 4. CDR3 length equals 13 residues. The CDR3 DNA sequence: TGTGCCAGCAGCCCTAGCGGGAGTAACGAGCAGTACTTC. It yields the protein CASSPSGSNEQYF. Variable domain in full (rest from reference TRBV2 and TRBJ2-7): EPEVTQTPSHQVTQMGQEVILRCVPISNHLYFYWYRQILGQKVEFLVSFYNNEISEKSEIFDDQFSVERPDGSNFTLKIRSTKLEDSAMYFCASSPSGSNEQYFGPGTRLTVT.

This chain uses TRBV4-1 with TRBJ2-1; possibly TRBD2 for D (6 bases). The CDR3 extends over 16 amino acids. Trimming cost V 0 bases and J 0 bases, with 9 bases left between them. CDR1 is MGHRA, CDR2 YSYEKL, per germline. In nucleotides, the CDR3 is TGCGCCAGCAGCCAAGATGAGACTAGCTCCTACAATGAGCAGTTCTTC. Encoded protein: CASSQDETSSYNEQFF.

The chain links TRBV6-1 to TRBJ1-2; 10 positions match TRBD1. The CDR3 is made up of 15 amino acids. CDR1 MNHNS and CDR2 SASEGT come from the germline V gene. Unmatched junction bases numbered 9, after V lost 6 bases and J lost 5 bases. CDR3 sequence reads: CASRGRQGAGYGYTF. CDR3 sequence (DNA): TGTGCCAGCAGGGGTAGACAGGGGGCAGGGTATGGCTACACCTTC.

The rearrangement links TRBV9 to TRBJ2-3, with 9 bases lining up with TRBD2. This CDR3 comprises 16 residues. Per the germline V gene, CDR1 is SGDLS and CDR2 is YYNGEE. The ends lost 0 bases at V and 4 bases at J; junction bases unmatched: 6. The CDR3 is CASSVVAGGGADTQYF. The CDR3 nucleotides read TGTGCCAGCAGCGTAGTGGCGGGAGGGGGTGCAGATACGCAGTATTTT.

This rearrangement joins TRBV7-9 to TRBJ2-1; D possibly corresponds to TRBD2 (6 bases). Germline V lookup: CDR1 SEHNR, CDR2 FQNEAQ (reference sequence). CDR3 length: 16 residues. The ends were cut back, 2 bases at V and 7 bases at J, with 18 bases in the middle. In nucleotides, the CDR3 is TGTGCCAGCAGCTTAATGGGACCGGGAGTAAAGAATGAGCAGTTCTTC. This encodes CASSLMGPGVKNEQFF.

The chain links TRBV10-3 to TRBJ2-7; D possibly corresponds to TRBD1 (5 bases). The CDR3 has 13 amino acids. Trimming cost V 3 bases and J 7 bases, with 13 bases left between them. In germline, CDR1 is ENHRY, CDR2 SYGVKD. Written as DNA, the CDR3 is TGTGCCATCAGTGATGGCAGGGCGAGAGAGCAGTACTTC. Amino acid sequence: CAISDGRAREQYF.

The J gene is TRBJ1-5, the V gene TRBV9; 7 bases agree with TRBD1. The CDR3 is made up of 15 amino acids. The ends lost 4 bases at V and 3 bases at J; junction bases unmatched: 7. Germline V gene lookup returns CDR1 SGDLS and CDR2 YYNGEE. The CDR3 nucleotides read TGTGCCAGCAGCCCTGAGGGACAGATCAATCAGCCCCAGCATTTT. This gives the protein CASSPEGQINQPQHF. Full variable domain (outside the CDR3, taken from reference TRBV9 and TRBJ1-5): DSGVTQTPKHLITATGQRVTLRCSPRSGDLSVYWYQQSLDQGLQFLIQYYNGEERAKGNILERFSAQQFPDLHSELNLSSLELGDSALYFCASSPEGQINQPQHFGDGTRLSIL.

Only one count was recorded for this clone. The rearrangement joins TRBV30 to TRBJ1-1; no definite D call. The CDR3 has 13 residues. Germline assignment: CDR1 GTSNPN and CDR2 SVGIG (reference sequence). V lost 2 bases and J lost 1, with 8 bases in between. CDR3 amino acids: CAWSKAGNTEAFF. Written as DNA, the CDR3 is TGTGCCTGGAGTAAAGCAGGGAACACTGAAGCTTTCTTT.

This clone was seen just once. The chain couples TRBV9 to TRBJ1-4; TRBD1 is a possible D gene (5 bases). This CDR3 has 15 residues. Germline CDR1 SGDLS, CDR2 YYNGEE. Trimming took off 4 bases at V and 0 bases at J, with 10 bases between the two ends. The CDR3 loop is CASSTQGATNEKLFF. The CDR3 DNA reads as TGTGCCAGCAGCACCCAGGGCGCAACTAATGAAAAACTGTTTTTT.

The chain combines TRBV11-2 with TRBJ2-3; a weak D match, TRBD1 (6 bases). The CDR3 covers 15 residues. Trimming took 4 bases from V and 0 from J, leaving 11 bases between them. Germline CDR1 is SGHAT and CDR2 is FQNNGV. DNA for the CDR3: TGTGCCAGCAGCTACAAGACAGGTAGCACAGATACGCAGTATTTT. Protein sequence: CASSYKTGSTDTQYF. The variable domain in full, completed from reference TRBV11-2 and TRBJ2-3, reads EAGVAQSPRYKIIEKRQSVAFWCNPISGHATLYWYQQILGQGPKLLIQFQNNGVVDDSQLPKDRFSAERLKGVDSTLKIQPAKLEDSAVYLCASSYKTGSTDTQYFGPGTRLTVL.

The rearrangement links TRBV2 to TRBJ2-3, with TRBD2 identical over 12 bases. The CDR3 has 16 amino acids. Trimming cost V 2 bases and J 1 base; bases outside gene matches: 1. Germline CDR1 is SNHLY and CDR2 is FYNNEI. CDR3 protein: CASSELAGGGTDTQYF. CDR3 bases: TGTGCCAGCAGTGAACTAGCGGGGGGGGGCACAGATACGCAGTATTTT.

This chain uses TRBV30 with TRBJ1-1; TRBD1 agrees at 8 bases. The CDR3 consists of 15 residues. The V and J ends lost 3 bases and 1 base, in that order; junction bases with no gene match: 7. From germline, CDR1 is GTSNPN and CDR2 SVGIG (reference sequence). The CDR3 region is CAWRDRVSGNTEAFF. Here the CDR3 DNA reads TGTGCCTGGAGGGACAGGGTCTCCGGGAACACTGAAGCTTTCTTT.

The chain carries TRBV23-1 and TRBJ1-6; the D gene is possibly TRBD1 (5 bases). TRBV23-1 is annotated as an ORF whose role is uncertain. The V end was cut by 4 bases, the J end by 0 bases, with 10 bases between. The CDR3 loop spans 16 amino acids. Here the CDR3 reads CASSRLDSSYNSPLHF. CDR3 sequence (DNA): TGCGCCAGCAGTCGGCTAGACAGCTCCTATAATTCACCCCTCCACTTT.

The V and J genes are TRBV7-3 and TRBJ1-1, with TRBD1 identical over 7 bases. Per germline, CDR1 SGHTA and CDR2 FQGTGA. J lost 5 bases, V lost 0 bases, and 6 bases had no gene match. The CDR3 totals 15 residues. The CDR3 loop is CASSLTEGARTEAFF. CDR3 coding DNA: TGTGCCAGCAGCTTAACGGAGGGGGCTAGGACTGAAGCTTTCTTT.

J is TRBJ1-6 and V is TRBV5-4, with unresolved D. V lost 4 bases and J lost 5, with 13 bases in between. CDR1 SGHNT and CDR2 YYREEE come from the germline V gene (reference sequence). The CDR3 loop spans 15 amino acids. The CDR3 DNA reads TGTGCCAGCAGCGCCCGCCCAGCCAATAATTCACCCCTCCACTTT. It yields the protein CASSARPANNSPLHF.

The CDR3 bases are TGTGCCAGCAGTCCCCAGCCGGGACTTCGGATTGAGCAGTTCTTC. Translated: CASSPQPGLRIEQFF. The chain joins TRBV6-5 to TRBJ2-1; a weak D match, TRBD2 (6 bases). V was shortened by 5 bases and J by 9 bases, with 20 bases between the two germline ends. CDR3 length: 15 amino acids. The germline gives CDR1 MNHEY, CDR2 SVGAGI.

J is TRBJ1-3 and V is TRBV5-1, with a possible D match to TRBD1 (6 bases). Deletions cut 5 bases from V and 4 bases from J, with 19 bases between. The CDR3 totals 16 residues. CDR1 is SGHRS and CDR2 is YFSETQ in the germline V gene. The CDR3 spells CASRPGPGASGNTIYF. CDR3 bases: TGCGCCAGCAGGCCCGGTCCAGGGGCTTCGGGAAACACCATATATTTT.

To note about this clone: Other DNA sequences in this sample translate to the same CDR3. V is TRBV5-1 and J is TRBJ1-5; D is possibly TRBD1 (5 bases). The length of the CDR3 is 15 residues. CDR1 and CDR2 from the germline V gene are SGHRS and YFSETQ. Trimming cost V 0 bases and J 4 bases, with 11 bases left between them. The CDR3 spells CASSLEGGVNQPQHF. DNA for the CDR3: TGCGCCAGCAGCTTGGAAGGAGGGGTAAATCAGCCCCAGCATTTT.